The next 2 T cell receptor beta chains were all read from a single sample in a study of T cells in Graves' hyperthyroidism and ophthalmopathy. Researchers took RNA transcripts and amplified the TCR beta CDR3 regions from them. With the HTBI primer set, the TCR CDR3 went through a first round of RT-PCR. TCRdb reanalysed the multiplex PCR reads using MiXCR and keeps one entry per CDR3 protein. The profile shows hundreds of thousands of distinct CDR3 sequences, 15% to 20% of them singletons. Sequenced: blood. The receptors come from a woman aged 25 to 45 with Graves' hyperthyroidism.

The table lists this clonotype with many counts. V and J are TRBV28 and TRBJ1-1; D remains unclear. With 3 bases removed from V and 3 bases from J, the gap between germline ends came to 14 bases. Germline CDR1 is MDHEN and CDR2 is SYDVKM. The CDR3 runs to 15 residues. The CDR3 sequence is CASSFGTVIYTEAFF. In DNA, the CDR3 is TGTGCCAGCAGTTTTGGCACGGTGATTTACACTGAAGCTTTCTTT.

This clonotype was observed many times. The chain couples TRBV6-1 to TRBJ1-6; 11 nucleotides align to TRBD1. CDR3 length equals 15 residues. The V gene's germline CDR1 is MNHNS and CDR2 SASEGT. The V and J ends lost 6 bases and 6 bases, in that order; junction bases with no gene match: 4. CDR3 DNA: TGTGCCAGCAGGGGGGACAGGGGGTTTAATTCACCCCTCCACTTT. Encoded protein: CASRGDRGFNSPLHF.